This T cell receptor (beta chain) originates from a study of CD8 T cells in ankylosing spondylitis. This CDR3 comprises 16 residues. Germline V lookup: CDR1 SEHNR, CDR2 FQNEAQ (reference sequence). J lost 0 bases, V lost 5 bases, and 8 bases had no gene match. General study results and limits: Certain motif variants had earlier appeared in reactive arthritis synovial fluid and blood. Peripheral blood held disease-linked clones only at relatively low frequency, and these were CD8+. Within ankylosing spondylitis blood, a TCR beta motif made up of under 10 highly homologous variants appeared to be characteristic.

In the case of this clonotype: The antigen remains unidentified.

As the method for making TCR beta libraries, quantitative 5'-RACE with molecular barcodes was used. Using its own MiXCR run on the 5' RACE reads, TCRdb lists one record per CDR3 protein. The table lists under 150,000 distinct CDR3 sequences, roughly a sixth of them singletons. This clonotype was obtained from a male donor with ankylosing spondylitis. This chain connects TRBV7-9 to TRBJ2-3, with 7 positions matching TRBD1. Sequences were obtained from blood, either unsorted or a sorted T cell fraction (not recorded which). In DNA, the CDR3 is TGTGCCAGCAGCCAGACAACAGGGGCTAGCACAGATACGCAGTATTTT. This encodes CASSQTTGASTDTQYF.